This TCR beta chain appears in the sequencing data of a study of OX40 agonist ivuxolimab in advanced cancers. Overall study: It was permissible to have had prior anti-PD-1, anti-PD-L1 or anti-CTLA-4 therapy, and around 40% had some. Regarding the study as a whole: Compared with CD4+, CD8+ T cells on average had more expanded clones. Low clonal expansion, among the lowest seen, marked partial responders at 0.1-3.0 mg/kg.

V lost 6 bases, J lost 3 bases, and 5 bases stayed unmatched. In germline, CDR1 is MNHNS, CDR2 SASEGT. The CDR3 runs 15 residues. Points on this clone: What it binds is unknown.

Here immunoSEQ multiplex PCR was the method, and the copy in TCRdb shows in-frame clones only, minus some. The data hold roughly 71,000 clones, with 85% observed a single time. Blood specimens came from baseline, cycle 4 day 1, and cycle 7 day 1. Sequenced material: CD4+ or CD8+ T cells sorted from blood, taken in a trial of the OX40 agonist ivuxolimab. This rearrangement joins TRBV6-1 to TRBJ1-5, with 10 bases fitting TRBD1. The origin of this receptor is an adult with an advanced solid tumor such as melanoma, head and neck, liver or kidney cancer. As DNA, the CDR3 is TGTGCCAGCAGCGGACAGGGGGGAAACAATCAGCCCCAGCATTTT. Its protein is CASSGQGGNNQPQHF.